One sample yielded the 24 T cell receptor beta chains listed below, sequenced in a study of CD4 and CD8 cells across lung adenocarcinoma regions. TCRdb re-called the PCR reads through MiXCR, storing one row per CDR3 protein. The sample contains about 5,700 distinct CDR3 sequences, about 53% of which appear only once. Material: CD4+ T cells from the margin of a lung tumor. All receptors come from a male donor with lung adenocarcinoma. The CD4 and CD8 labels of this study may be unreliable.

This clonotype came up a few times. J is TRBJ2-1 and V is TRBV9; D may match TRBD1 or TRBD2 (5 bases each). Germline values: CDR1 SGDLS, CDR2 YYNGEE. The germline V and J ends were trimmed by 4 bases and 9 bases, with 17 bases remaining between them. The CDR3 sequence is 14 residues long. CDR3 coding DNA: TGTGCCAGCAGCCCACGTGGGGGATCAGCTGAGCAGTTCTTC. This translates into CASSPRGGSAEQFF.

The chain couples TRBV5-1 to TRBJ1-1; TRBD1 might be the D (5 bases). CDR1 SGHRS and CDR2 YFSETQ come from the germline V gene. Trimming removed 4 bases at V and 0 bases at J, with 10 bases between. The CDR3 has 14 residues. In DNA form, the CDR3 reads TGCGCCAGCAGCGGGGGGATGATGAACACTGAAGCTTTCTTT. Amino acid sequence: CASSGGMMNTEAFF.

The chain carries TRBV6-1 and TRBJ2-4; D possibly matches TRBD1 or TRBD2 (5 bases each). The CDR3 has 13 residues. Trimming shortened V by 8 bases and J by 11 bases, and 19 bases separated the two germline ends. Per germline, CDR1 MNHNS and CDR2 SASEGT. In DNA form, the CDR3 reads TGTGCCAGCGGGGTAGGGACCAGCGATGTTCAGTACTTC. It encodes CASGVGTSDVQYF.

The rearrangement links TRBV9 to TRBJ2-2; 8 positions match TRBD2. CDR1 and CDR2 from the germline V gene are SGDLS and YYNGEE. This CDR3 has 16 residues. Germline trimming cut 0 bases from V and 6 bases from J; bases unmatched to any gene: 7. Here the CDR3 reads CASSVGGTGGAGELFF. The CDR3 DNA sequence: TGTGCCAGCAGCGTAGGGGGTACCGGGGGGGCCGGGGAGCTGTTTTTT.

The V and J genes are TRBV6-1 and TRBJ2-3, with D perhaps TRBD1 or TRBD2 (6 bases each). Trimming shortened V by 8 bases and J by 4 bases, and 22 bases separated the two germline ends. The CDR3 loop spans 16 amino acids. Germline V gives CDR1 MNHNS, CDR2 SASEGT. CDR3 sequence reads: CASGGRGGSDPDTQYF. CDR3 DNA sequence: TGTGCCAGCGGGGGCCGAGGGGGGTCTGACCCAGATACGCAGTATTTT.

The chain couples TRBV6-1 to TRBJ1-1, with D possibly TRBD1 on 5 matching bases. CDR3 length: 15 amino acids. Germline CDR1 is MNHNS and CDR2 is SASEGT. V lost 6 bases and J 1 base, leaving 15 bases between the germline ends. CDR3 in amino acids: CASRLWGRGNTEAFF. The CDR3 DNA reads TGTGCCAGCAGGCTCTGGGGGAGGGGGAACACTGAAGCTTTCTTT.

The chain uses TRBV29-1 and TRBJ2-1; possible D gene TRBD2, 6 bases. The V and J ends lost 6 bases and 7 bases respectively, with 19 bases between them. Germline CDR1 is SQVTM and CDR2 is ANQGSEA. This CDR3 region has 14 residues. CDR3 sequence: CSVGGRNGENEQFF. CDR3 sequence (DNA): TGCAGCGTGGGGGGACGCAATGGGGAGAATGAGCAGTTCTTC.

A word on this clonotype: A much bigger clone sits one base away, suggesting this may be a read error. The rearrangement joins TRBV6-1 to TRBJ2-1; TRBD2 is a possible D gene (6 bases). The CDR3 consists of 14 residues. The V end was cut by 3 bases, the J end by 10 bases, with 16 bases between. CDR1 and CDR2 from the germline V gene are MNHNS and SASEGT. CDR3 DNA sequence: TGTGCCAGCAGTGAGGGAGCTAGCGTCGACGAGCAGTTCTTC. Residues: CASSEGASVDEQFF.

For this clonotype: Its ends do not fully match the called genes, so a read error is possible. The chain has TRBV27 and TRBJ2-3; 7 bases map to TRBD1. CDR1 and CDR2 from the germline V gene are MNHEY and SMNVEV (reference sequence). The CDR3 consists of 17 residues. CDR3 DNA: TGTGCCAGCAGTCCGGGCCGACGGGCTTGTGGGACAGATACGCAGTATTTC. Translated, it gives CASSPGRRACGTDTQYF.

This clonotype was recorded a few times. CDR3 sequence: CSARGTSGNVISHEQFF. The CDR3, as DNA: TGCAGTGCTAGGGGGACTAGCGGAAACGTCATCAGTCATGAGCAGTTCTTC. The chain employs TRBV20-1 and TRBJ2-1, with 11 bases identical to TRBD2. The CDR3 is made up of 17 amino acids. Germline CDR1 is DFQATT and CDR2 is SNEGSKA (reference sequence). Losses at the gene ends were 3 bases for V and 8 bases for J; bases not matched to a gene: 15.

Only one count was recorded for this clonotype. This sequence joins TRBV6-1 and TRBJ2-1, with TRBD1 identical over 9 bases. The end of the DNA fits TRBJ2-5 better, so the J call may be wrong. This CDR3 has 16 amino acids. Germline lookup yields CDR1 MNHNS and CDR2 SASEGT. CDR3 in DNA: TGTGCCAGCAGTGAAGCCCAGACAGGGGGCCAAGAGACCCAGTACTTC. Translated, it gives CASSEAQTGGQETQYF.

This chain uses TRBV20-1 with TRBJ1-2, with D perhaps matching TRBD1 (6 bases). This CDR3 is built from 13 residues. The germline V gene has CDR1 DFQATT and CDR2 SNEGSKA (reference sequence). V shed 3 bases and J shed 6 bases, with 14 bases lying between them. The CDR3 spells CSASTPGEDGYTF. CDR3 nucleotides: TGCAGTGCTAGTACACCAGGGGAAGATGGCTACACCTTC.

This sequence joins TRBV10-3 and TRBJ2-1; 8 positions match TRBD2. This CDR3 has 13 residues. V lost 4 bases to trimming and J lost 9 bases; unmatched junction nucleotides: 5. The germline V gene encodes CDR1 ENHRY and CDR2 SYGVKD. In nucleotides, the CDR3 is TGTGCCATCAGTGCGGGGGGGCGGATTGAGCAGTTCTTC. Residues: CAISAGGRIEQFF.

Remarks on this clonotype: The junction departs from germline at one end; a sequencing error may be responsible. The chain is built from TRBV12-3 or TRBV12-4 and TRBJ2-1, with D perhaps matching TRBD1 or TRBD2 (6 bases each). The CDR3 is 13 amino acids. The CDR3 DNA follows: TGTGCCAGCAGTGGGGGGCAGAACTACGAGCAGCACTTC. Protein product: CASSGGQNYEQHF.

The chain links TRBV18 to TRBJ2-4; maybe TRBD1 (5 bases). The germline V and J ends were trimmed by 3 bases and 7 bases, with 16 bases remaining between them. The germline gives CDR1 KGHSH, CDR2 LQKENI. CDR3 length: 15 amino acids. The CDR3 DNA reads TGTGCCAGCTCACCCGAAAGTGGGGCCGGGAACATTCAGTACTTC. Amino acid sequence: CASSPESGAGNIQYF.

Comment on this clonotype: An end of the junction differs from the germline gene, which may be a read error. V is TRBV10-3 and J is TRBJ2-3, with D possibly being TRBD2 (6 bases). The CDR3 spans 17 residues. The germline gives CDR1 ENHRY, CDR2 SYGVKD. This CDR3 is CAIREGLGGSGTDTQYF. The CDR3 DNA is TGTGCCATCAGGGAGGGGCTTGGGGGGAGTGGCACAGATACCCAGTATTTT.

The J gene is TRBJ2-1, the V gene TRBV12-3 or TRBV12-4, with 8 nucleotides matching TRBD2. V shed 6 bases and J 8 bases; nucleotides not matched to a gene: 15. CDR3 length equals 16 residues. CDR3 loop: CASSQRVAGSPHEQFF. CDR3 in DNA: TGTGCCAGCAGCCAGAGAGTAGCGGGAAGCCCCCATGAGCAGTTCTTC.

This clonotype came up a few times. The CDR3 region has the DNA TGTGCCAGCAGCCAAGTCACTAGCGGGGATACGCAGTATTTT. Its translation: CASSQVTSGDTQYF. The chain recombines TRBV4-2 with TRBJ2-3; 9 bases agree with TRBD2. The J segment lost 6 bases and the V segment lost 1 base, leaving 2 bases of the junction unmatched. CDR1 is LGHNA, CDR2 YNFKEQ, per germline. The CDR3 totals 14 residues.

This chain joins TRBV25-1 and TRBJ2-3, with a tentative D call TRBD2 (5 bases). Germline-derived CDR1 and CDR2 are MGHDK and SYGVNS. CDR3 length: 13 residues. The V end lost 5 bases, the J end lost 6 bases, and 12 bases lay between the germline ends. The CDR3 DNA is TGTGCCAGCAGTACCGGGAAGCGGGATACGCAGTATTTT. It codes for CASSTGKRDTQYF.

As DNA, the CDR3 is TGTGCCAGCAGACTCCAGTCCGGAATTACTGGTGAGCTGTTTTTT. Protein product: CASRLQSGITGELFF. The chain uses TRBV6-5 and TRBJ2-2; D unresolved. Germline V gives CDR1 MNHEY, CDR2 SVGAGI. The length of the CDR3 is 15 residues. Trimming cost V 6 bases and J 11 bases, with 22 bases left between them.

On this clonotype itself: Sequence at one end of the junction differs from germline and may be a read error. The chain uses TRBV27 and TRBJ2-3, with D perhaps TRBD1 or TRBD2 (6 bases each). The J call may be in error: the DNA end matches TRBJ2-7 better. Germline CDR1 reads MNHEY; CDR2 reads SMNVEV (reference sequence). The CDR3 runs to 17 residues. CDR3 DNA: TGTGCCATCAGTCCGGGGCTCGGGGGCCGTGAGACAGAGACGCAGTACTTC. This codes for CAISPGLGGRETETQYF.

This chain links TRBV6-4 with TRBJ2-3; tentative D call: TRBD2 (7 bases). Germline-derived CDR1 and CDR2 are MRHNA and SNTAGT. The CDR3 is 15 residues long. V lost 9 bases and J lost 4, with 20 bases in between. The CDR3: CARGDGGGGADTQYF. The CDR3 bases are TGTGCCAGGGGTGACGGGGGCGGGGGCGCAGATACGCAGTATTTT.

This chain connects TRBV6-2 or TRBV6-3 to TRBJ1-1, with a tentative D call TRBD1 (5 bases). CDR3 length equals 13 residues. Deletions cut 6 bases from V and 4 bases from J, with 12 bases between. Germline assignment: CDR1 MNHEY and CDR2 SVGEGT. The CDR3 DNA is TGTGCCAGCAGATGGGGGGTGGGCACTGAAGCTTTCTTT. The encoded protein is CASRWGVGTEAFF.

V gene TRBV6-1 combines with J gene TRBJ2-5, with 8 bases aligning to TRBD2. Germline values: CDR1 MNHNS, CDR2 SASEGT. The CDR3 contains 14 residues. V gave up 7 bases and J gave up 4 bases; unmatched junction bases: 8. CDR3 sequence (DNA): TGTGCCAGCACCCGGGGGGGAGGGGCAGAGACCCAGTACTTC. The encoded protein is CASTRGGGAETQYF.